Sequencing of this TCR beta chain was carried out in a study of T cell repertoires in cytomegalovirus infection. Study-wide background: Used in the study were CMV epitopes, some recently identified and HLA-C-restricted, others well-studied and HLA-B-restricted. Study results and caveats: It was HLA-C-restricted CMV-specific TCR beta clonotypes that dominated the response ex vivo. The cumulative frequency of public TCR beta families distinguished individuals who carried CMV together with the relevant HLA.

Germline V CDR1 and CDR2: SGHNT, YYREEE (reference sequence). The CDR3 is made up of 16 amino acids. The V end lost 6 bases, the J end lost 1 base, and 17 bases lay between the germline ends. TCRdb re-analysed the reads in MiXCR, keeping a single row per CDR3 protein. The table has 80,000 or so distinct CDR3 sequences, roughly a quarter seen once. This clonotype was seen more than once but under ten times. What it binds is not known. The specimen comprised CD8+ T cells from cultured PBMCs, sampled from culture after CMV antigen stimulation. J is TRBJ2-1 and V is TRBV5-4; perhaps TRBD1 as D (6 bases). The TCR sequence derives from a human donor in good health (CMV status not recorded). Some clones in this sample may be carry-over from other donors' samples. CDR3 sequence (DNA): TGTGCCAGCAACTACGCGACAGGATCATCCTACAATGAGCAGTTCTTC. Residues: CASNYATGSSYNEQFF.